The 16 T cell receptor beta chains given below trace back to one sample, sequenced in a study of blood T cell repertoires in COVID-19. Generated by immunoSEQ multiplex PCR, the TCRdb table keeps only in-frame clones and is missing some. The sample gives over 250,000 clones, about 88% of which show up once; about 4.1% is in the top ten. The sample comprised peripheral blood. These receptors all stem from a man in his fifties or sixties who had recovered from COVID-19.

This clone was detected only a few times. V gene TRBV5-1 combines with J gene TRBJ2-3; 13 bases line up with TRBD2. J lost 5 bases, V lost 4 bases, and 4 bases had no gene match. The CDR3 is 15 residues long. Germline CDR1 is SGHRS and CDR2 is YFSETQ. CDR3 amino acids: CASSPGLAGVDTQYF. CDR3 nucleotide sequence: TGCGCCAGCAGCCCCGGACTAGCGGGGGTAGATACGCAGTATTTT.

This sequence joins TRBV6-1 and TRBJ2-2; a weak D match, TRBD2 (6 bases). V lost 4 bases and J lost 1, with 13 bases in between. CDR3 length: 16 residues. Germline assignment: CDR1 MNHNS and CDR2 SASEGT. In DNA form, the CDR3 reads TGTGCCAGCAGTGCGGTCGGCGGGGAGAACACCGGGGAGCTGTTTTTT. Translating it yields CASSAVGGENTGELFF.

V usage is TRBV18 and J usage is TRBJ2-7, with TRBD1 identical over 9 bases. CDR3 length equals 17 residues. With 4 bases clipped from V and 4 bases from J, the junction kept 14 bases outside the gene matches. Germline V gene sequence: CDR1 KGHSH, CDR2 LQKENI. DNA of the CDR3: TGTGCCAGCTCACTCCGGACAACGGGACAGGGAAGGTACGAGCAGTACTTC. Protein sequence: CASSLRTTGQGRYEQYF.

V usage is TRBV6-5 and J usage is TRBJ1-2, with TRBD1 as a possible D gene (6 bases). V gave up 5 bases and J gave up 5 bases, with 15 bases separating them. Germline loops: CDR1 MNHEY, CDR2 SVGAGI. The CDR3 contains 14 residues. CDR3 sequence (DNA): TGTGCCAGCAGTAGGGACACCCTTAGATATGGCTACACCTTC. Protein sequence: CASSRDTLRYGYTF.

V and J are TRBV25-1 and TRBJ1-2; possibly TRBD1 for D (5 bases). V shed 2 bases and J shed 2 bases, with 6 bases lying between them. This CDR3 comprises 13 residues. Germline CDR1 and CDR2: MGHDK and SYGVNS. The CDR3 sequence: CASSEPGNYGYTF. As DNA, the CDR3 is TGTGCCAGCAGTGAACCAGGGAACTATGGCTACACCTTC.

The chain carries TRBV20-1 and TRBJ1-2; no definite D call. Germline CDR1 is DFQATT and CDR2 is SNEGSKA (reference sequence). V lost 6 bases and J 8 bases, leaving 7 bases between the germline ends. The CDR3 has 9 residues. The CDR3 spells CSAEEGYTF. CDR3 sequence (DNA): TGCAGTGCAGAAGAGGGCTACACCTTC.

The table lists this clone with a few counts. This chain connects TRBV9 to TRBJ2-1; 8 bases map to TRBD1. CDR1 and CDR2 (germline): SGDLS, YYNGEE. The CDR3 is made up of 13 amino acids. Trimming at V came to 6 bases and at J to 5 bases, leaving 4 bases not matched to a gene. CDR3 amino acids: CASTGGAHNEQFF. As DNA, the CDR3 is TGTGCCAGCACAGGGGGCGCCCACAATGAGCAGTTCTTC.

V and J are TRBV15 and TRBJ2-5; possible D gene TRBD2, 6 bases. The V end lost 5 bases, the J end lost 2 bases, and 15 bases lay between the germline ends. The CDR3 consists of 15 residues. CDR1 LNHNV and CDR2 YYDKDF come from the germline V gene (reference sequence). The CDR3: CATSPGGTAQETQYF. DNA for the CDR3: TGTGCCACCAGCCCCGGAGGGACGGCGCAAGAGACCCAGTACTTC.

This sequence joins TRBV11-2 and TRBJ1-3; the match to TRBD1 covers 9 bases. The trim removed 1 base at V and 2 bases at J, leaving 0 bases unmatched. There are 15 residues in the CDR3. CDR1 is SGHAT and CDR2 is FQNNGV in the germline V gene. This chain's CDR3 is CASSLGDRAGNTIYF. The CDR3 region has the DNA TGTGCCAGCAGCTTAGGGGACAGGGCTGGAAACACCATATATTTT.

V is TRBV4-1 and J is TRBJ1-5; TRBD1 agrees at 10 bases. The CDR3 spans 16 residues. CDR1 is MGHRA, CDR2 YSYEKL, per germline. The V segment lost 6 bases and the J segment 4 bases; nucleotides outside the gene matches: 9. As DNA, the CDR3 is TGCGCCAGCAGTCAAACGACGGGACAGGGGAATCAGCCCCAGCATTTT. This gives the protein CASSQTTGQGNQPQHF.

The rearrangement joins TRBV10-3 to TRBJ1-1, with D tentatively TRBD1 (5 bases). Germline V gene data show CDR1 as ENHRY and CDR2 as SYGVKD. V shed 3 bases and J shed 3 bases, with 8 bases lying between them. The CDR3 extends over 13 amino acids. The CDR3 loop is CAISETGYTEAFF. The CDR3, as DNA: TGTGCCATCAGTGAAACAGGATACACTGAAGCTTTCTTT.

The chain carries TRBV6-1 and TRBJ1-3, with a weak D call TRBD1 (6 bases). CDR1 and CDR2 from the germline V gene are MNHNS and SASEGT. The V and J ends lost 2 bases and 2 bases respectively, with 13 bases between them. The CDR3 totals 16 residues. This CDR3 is CASSESMGAAGNTIYF. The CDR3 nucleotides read TGTGCCAGCAGTGAATCGATGGGGGCCGCTGGAAACACCATATATTTT.

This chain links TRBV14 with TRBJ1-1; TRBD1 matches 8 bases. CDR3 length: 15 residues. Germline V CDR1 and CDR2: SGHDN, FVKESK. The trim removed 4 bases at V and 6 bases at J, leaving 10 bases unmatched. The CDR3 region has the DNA TGTGCCAGCAGCCGAAACAGGGGGTCGTACGCTGAAGCTTTCTTT. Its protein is CASSRNRGSYAEAFF.

The CDR3 DNA reads as TGTGCCAGCTCACCGACGACAGGTCGGGAGCAGTACTTC. As protein: CASSPTTGREQYF. V gene TRBV18 combines with J gene TRBJ2-7; TRBD1 might be the D (6 bases). In germline, CDR1 is KGHSH, CDR2 LQKENI. V was shortened by 3 bases and J by 7 bases, with 13 bases between the two germline ends. The CDR3 covers 13 residues.

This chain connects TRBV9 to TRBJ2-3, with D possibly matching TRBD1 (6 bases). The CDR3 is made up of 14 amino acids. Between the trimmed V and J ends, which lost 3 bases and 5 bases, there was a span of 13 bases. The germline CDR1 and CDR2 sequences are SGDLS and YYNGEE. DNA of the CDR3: TGTGCCAGCAGCGACAGGGACCGTGTAGATACGCAGTATTTT. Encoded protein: CASSDRDRVDTQYF.

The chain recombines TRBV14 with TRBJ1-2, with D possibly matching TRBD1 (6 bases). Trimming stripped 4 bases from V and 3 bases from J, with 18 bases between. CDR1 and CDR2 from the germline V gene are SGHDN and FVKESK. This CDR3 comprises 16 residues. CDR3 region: CASSRVQKDRYYGYTF. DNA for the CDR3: TGTGCCAGCAGCCGAGTTCAGAAGGACAGATACTATGGCTACACCTTC.